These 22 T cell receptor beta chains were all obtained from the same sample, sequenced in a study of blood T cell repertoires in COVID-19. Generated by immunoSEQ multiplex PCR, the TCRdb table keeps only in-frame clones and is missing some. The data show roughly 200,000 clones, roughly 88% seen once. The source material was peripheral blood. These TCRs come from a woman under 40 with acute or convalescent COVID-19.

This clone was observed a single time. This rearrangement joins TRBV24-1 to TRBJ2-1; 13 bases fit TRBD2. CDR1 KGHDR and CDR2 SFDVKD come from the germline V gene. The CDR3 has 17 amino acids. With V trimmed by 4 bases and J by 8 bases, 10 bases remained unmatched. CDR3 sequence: CATSDRRTSGSSDEQFF. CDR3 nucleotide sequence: TGTGCCACCAGTGACCGCCGGACTAGCGGGAGTTCGGATGAGCAGTTCTTC.

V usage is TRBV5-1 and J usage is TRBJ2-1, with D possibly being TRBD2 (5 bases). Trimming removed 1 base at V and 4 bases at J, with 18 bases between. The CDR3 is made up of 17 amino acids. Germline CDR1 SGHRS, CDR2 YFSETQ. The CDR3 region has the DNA TGCGCCAGCAGCTTGTACTCAAGAACGGGGATTTACAATGAGCAGTTCTTC. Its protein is CASSLYSRTGIYNEQFF.

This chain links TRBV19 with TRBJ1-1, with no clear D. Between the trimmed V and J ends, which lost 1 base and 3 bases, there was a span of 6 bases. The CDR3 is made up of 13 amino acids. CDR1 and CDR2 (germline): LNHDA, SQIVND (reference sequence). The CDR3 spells CASSIGADTEAFF. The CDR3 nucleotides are TGTGCCAGTAGTATAGGAGCGGACACTGAAGCTTTCTTT.

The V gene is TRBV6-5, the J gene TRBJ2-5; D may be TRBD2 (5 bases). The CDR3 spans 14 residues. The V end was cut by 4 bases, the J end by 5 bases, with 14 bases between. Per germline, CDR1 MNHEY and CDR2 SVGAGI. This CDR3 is CASSFRLAGETQYF. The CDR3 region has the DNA TGTGCCAGCAGTTTCCGCCTAGCCGGGGAGACCCAGTACTTC.

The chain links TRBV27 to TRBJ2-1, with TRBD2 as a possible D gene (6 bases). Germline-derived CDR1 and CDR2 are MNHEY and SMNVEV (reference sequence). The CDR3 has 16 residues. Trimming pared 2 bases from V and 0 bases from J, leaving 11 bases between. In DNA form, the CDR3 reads TGTGCCAGCAGTTTACGCGGGGTGAGCTCCTACAATGAGCAGTTCTTC. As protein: CASSLRGVSSYNEQFF.

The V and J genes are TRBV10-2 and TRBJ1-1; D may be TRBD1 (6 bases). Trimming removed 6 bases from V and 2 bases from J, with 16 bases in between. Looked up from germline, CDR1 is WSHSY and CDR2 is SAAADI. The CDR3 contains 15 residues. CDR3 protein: CASRDTGIENTEAFF. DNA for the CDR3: TGCGCCAGCAGGGACACAGGGATCGAAAACACTGAAGCTTTCTTT.

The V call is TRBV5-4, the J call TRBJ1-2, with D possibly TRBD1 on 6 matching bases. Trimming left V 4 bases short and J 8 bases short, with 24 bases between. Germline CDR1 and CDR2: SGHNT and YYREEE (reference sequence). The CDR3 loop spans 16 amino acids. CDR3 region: CASSPSSGGRVGGYTF. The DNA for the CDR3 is TGTGCCAGCAGCCCCTCGTCGGGGGGCAGGGTAGGAGGCTACACCTTC. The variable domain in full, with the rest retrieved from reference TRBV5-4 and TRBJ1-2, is ETGVTQSPTHLIKTRGQQVTLRCSSQSGHNTVSWYQQALGQGPQFIFQYYREEENGRGNFPPRFSGLQFPNYSSELNVNALELDDSALYLCASSPSSGGRVGGYTFGSGTRLTVV.

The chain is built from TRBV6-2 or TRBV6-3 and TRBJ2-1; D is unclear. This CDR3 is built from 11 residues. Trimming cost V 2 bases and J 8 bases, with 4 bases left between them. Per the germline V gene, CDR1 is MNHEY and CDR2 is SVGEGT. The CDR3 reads CASSYGHEQFF. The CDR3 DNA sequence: TGTGCCAGCAGTTACGGGCATGAGCAGTTCTTC.

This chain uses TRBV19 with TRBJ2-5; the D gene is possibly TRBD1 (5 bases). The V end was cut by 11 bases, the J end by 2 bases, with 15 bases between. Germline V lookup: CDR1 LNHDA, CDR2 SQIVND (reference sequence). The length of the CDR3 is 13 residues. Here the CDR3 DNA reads TGTGCCTCATCAGGGTTATCGCAAGAGACCCAGTACTTC. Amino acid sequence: CASSGLSQETQYF. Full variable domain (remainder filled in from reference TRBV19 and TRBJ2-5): DGGITQSPKYLFRKEGQNVTLSCEQNLNHDAMYWYRQDPGQGLRLIYYSQIVNDFQKGDIAEGYSVSREKKESFPLTVTSAQKNPTAFYLCASSGLSQETQYFGPGTRLLVL.

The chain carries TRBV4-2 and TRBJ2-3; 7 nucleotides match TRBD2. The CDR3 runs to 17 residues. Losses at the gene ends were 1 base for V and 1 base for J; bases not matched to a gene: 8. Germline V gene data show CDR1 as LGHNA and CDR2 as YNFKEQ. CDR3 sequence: CASSQVTAGAGTDTQYF. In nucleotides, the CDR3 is TGTGCCAGCAGCCAAGTAACCGCGGGAGCCGGCACAGATACGCAGTATTTT.

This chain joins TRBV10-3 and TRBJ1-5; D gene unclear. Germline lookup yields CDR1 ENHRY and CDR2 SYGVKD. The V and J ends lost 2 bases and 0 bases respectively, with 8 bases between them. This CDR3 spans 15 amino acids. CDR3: CAISERRDSNQPQHF. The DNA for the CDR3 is TGTGCCATCAGTGAGAGGAGGGATAGCAATCAGCCCCAGCATTTT.

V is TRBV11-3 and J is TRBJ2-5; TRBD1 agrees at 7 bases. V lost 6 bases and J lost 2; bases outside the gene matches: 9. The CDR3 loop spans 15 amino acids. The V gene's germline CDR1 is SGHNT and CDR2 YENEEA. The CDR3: CASSSGTATQETQYF. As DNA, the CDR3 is TGTGCCAGCAGTTCCGGGACAGCCACTCAAGAGACCCAGTACTTC.

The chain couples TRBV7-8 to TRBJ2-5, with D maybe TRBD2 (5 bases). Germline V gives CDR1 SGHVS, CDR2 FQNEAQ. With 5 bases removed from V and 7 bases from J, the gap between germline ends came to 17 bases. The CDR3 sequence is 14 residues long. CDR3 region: CASSRRWELGTQYF. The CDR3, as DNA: TGTGCCAGCAGCCGGCGTTGGGAGTTGGGGACCCAGTACTTC.

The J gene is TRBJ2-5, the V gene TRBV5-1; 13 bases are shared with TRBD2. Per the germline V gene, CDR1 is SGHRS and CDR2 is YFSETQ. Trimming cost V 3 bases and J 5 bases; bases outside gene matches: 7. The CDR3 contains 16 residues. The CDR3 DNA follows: TGCGCCAGCAGCTCCGGACTAGCGGGAGTAGGGGAGACCCAGTACTTC. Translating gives CASSSGLAGVGETQYF.

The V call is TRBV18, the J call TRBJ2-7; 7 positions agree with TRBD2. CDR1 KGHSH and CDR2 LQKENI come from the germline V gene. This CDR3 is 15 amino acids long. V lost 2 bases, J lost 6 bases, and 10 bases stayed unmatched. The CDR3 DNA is TGTGCCAGCTCACCAGAAACGCAGGGACTATCCGAGCAGTACTTC. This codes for CASSPETQGLSEQYF. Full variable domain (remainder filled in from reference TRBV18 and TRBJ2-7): NAGVMQNPRHLVRRRGQEARLRCSPMKGHSHVYWYRQLPEEGLKFMVYLQKENIIDESGMPKERFSAEFPKEGPSILRIQQVVRGDSAAYFCASSPETQGLSEQYFGPGTRLTVT.

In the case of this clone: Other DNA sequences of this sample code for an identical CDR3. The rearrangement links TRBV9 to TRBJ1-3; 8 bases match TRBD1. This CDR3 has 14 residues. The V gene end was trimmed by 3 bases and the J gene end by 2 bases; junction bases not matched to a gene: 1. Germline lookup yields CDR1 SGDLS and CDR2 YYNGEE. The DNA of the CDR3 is TGTGCCAGCAGCGCGACAGGGGCTGGAAACACCATATATTTT. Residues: CASSATGAGNTIYF.

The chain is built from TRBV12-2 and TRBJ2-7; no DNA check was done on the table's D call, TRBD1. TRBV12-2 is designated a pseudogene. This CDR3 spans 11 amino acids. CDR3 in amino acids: CASRLVTMQYF. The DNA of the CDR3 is TGTGCAAGTCGCTTAGTGACAATGCAGTACTTC.

In nucleotides, the CDR3 is TGTGCCAGCAGCCATGCAGACCGGGTCACGAGGACTGAAGCTTTCTTT. It is translated as CASSHADRVTRTEAFF. This chain connects TRBV3-1 (or the pseudogene TRBV3-2) to TRBJ1-1; D gene unclear. The V end was cut by 3 bases, the J end by 5 bases, with 19 bases between. Per the germline V gene, CDR1 is LGHDT and CDR2 is YNNKEL (reference sequence). The CDR3 consists of 16 residues.

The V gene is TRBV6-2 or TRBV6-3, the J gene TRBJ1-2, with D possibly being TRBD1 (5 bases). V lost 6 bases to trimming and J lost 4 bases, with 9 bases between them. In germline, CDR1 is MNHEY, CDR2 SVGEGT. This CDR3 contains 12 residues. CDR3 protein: CASSDRLYGYTF. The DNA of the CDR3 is TGTGCCAGCAGCGACAGACTCTATGGCTACACCTTC.

CDR3 amino acids: CASSPSRVFGNTIYF. Written as DNA, the CDR3 is TGTGCCAGCAGTCCCTCTCGGGTCTTTGGAAACACCATATATTTT. The rearrangement uses TRBV6-5 and TRBJ1-3; D ambiguous. CDR1 is MNHEY, CDR2 SVGAGI, per germline. Between the trimmed V and J ends, which lost 5 bases and 3 bases, there was a span of 14 bases. The CDR3 contains 15 residues.

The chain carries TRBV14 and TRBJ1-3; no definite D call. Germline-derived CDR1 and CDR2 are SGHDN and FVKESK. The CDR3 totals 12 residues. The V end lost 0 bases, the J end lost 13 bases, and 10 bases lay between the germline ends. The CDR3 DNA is TGTGCCAGCAGCCAAGACAGAAACCTTATATATTTT. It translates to CASSQDRNLIYF.

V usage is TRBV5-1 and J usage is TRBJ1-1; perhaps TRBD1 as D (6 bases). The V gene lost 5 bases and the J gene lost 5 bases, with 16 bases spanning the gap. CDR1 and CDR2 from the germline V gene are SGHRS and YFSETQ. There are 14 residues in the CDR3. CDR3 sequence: CASRSQGEGTEAFF. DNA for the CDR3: TGCGCCAGCAGGTCACAGGGAGAAGGAACTGAAGCTTTCTTT.